This T cell receptor beta chain was recovered during a study of cytomegalovirus exposure and HLA in healthy donors. Study findings and constraints: There were a few CMV-associated chains whose specificity for CMV antigens was confirmed in vitro.

On this clone: Its specificity is not known.

The table came from immunoSEQ multiplex PCR; TCRdb's copy has only in-frame clones and leaves some out. The table records over 60,000 clones, over 95% of them present only once. The sample comprised PBMCs. The TCR was taken from a woman in her late teens or twenties in good health and CMV-seropositive.

CDR3 loop: CASSESRVGGELFF. In DNA form, the CDR3 reads TGTGCCAGCAGTGAGTCCAGGGTTGGAGGGGAGCTGTTTTTT. The J gene is TRBJ2-2, the V gene TRBV2, with D possibly being TRBD1 (5 bases). Trimming took 3 bases from V and 8 from J, leaving 13 bases between them. This CDR3 region has 14 residues. The germline V gene encodes CDR1 SNHLY and CDR2 FYNNEI.